The 21 T cell receptor beta chains presented below share a single source sample, sequenced in a study of T cell responses to AZD1222 COVID-19 vaccine. Repertoires were generated with immunoSEQ multiplex PCR, while TCRdb's copy carries only in-frame clones and drops some. The table has 100,000 to 120,000 clones, roughly 90% seen once; the top ten hold over 1.5%. This material consisted of peripheral blood, taken on day 0 of AZD1222 vaccination. Receptor source: an adult in good health.

V is TRBV12-3 or TRBV12-4 and J is TRBJ1-5; D is uncertain. This CDR3 spans 13 amino acids. Trimming removed 6 bases at V and 4 bases at J, with 10 bases between. The CDR3 DNA is TGTGCCAGCAGCCTAGTGGAAAATCAGCCCCAGCATTTT. This codes for CASSLVENQPQHF.

This rearrangement joins TRBV11-2 to TRBJ2-1; TRBD2 agrees at 15 bases. Trimming cost V 5 bases and J 9 bases; bases outside gene matches: 5. This CDR3 contains 15 residues. CDR1 SGHAT and CDR2 FQNNGV come from the germline V gene. Here the CDR3 DNA reads TGTGCCAGCAGCCAGGGACTAGCGGGAGGCAGTGAGCAGTTCTTC. As protein: CASSQGLAGGSEQFF.

The rearrangement links TRBV14 to TRBJ2-3; 9 nucleotides agree with TRBD2. This CDR3 spans 16 amino acids. Germline values: CDR1 SGHDN, CDR2 FVKESK. V gave up 1 base and J gave up 6 bases; unmatched junction bases: 8. The chain's CDR3 is CASSQALGLAGDTQYF. For the CDR3, the DNA is TGTGCCAGCAGCCAAGCCTTGGGACTAGCCGGGGATACGCAGTATTTT.

The chain combines TRBV5-1 with TRBJ2-7, with TRBD1 matching over 7 bases. The CDR3 covers 12 residues. Germline values: CDR1 SGHRS, CDR2 YFSETQ. Trimming took 4 bases from V and 4 from J; bases not matched to a gene: 2. CDR3 region: CASSRQGYEQYF. CDR3 bases: TGCGCCAGCAGCCGACAGGGATACGAGCAGTACTTC.

The chain combines TRBV30 with TRBJ1-5; D is uncertain. Germline loops: CDR1 GTSNPN, CDR2 SVGIG (reference sequence). The ends were cut back, 0 bases at V and 6 bases at J, with 12 bases in the middle. The CDR3 is made up of 14 amino acids. In DNA form, the CDR3 reads TGTGCCTGGAGTGTGGCGGGGTCGGGTCAGCCCCAGCATTTT. It specifies CAWSVAGSGQPQHF.

V usage is TRBV19 and J usage is TRBJ1-5, with 9 bases fitting TRBD1. The CDR3 totals 15 residues. The ends lost 5 bases at V and 3 bases at J; junction bases unmatched: 5. Germline CDR1 and CDR2: LNHDA and SQIVND (reference sequence). CDR3 in amino acids: CASSVGTGHNQPQHF. CDR3 in DNA: TGTGCCAGTAGTGTAGGGACAGGGCACAATCAGCCCCAGCATTTT.

The chain combines TRBV19 with TRBJ2-3, with 11 bases matching TRBD2. The germline CDR1 and CDR2 sequences are LNHDA and SQIVND (reference sequence). The CDR3 sequence is 15 residues long. The V gene end was trimmed by 6 bases and the J gene end by 3 bases; junction bases not matched to a gene: 5. The CDR3: CASRKLAGATDTQYF. The CDR3 DNA is TGTGCCAGTAGAAAACTAGCGGGAGCGACAGATACGCAGTATTTT.

The chain carries TRBV7-9 and TRBJ1-1, with 8 bases lining up with TRBD1. V was pared by 5 bases and J by 3 bases, with 11 bases of the junction left unmatched. The CDR3 length is 16 residues. The germline gives CDR1 SEHNR, CDR2 FQNEAQ (reference sequence). DNA for the CDR3: TGTGCCAGCAGCCCAGGGGCAGGGGGCATGTACACTGAAGCTTTCTTT. It yields the protein CASSPGAGGMYTEAFF.

The CDR3 sequence: CASSKTGSEGYTF. CDR3 nucleotides: TGTGCCAGCTCAAAGACAGGGTCCGAGGGCTACACCTTC. V gene TRBV18 combines with J gene TRBJ1-2; TRBD1 matches at 7 bases. This CDR3 comprises 13 residues. Germline values: CDR1 KGHSH, CDR2 LQKENI. J lost 8 bases, V lost 5 bases, and 8 bases had no gene match.

This clone is a singleton in its sample. The genes are TRBV19 and TRBJ2-7, with 7 bases fitting TRBD1. This CDR3 is built from 15 residues. Per the germline V gene, CDR1 is LNHDA and CDR2 is SQIVND (reference sequence). Unmatched junction bases numbered 10, after V lost 6 bases and J lost 2 bases. CDR3 DNA: TGTGCCAGTAGACCGATGGGGCAGGGGGCCTACGAGCAGTACTTC. Translated: CASRPMGQGAYEQYF.

V and J are TRBV5-4 and TRBJ2-5, with D possibly matching TRBD2 (7 bases). Looked up from germline, CDR1 is SGHNT and CDR2 is YYREEE (reference sequence). CDR3 length: 15 residues. V dropped 2 bases and J dropped 1 base, with 12 bases sitting between them. The CDR3 DNA follows: TGTGCCAGCAGCTTCGGGGGGCCGGGCCAAGAGACCCAGTACTTC. Protein product: CASSFGGPGQETQYF.

The CDR3 coding sequence is TGCGCCAGCAGTTCAGAGCCTGCAACTAATGAAAAACTGTTTTTT. This translates into CASSSEPATNEKLFF. The chain uses TRBV5-1 and TRBJ1-4; D is uncertain. Trimming pared 5 bases from V and 0 bases from J, leaving 11 bases between. Germline CDR1 and CDR2: SGHRS and YFSETQ. The length of the CDR3 is 15 residues.

In its sample, this clone was seen a few times. The genes are TRBV29-1 and TRBJ1-2; 7 bases line up with TRBD1. The CDR3 contains 14 residues. V lost 5 bases and J lost 4; bases outside the gene matches: 10. The germline CDR1 and CDR2 sequences are SQVTM and ANQGSEA. CDR3 nucleotide sequence: TGCAGCGTTCCACGATGGGGACAGCTCTATGGCTACACCTTC. Its protein product is CSVPRWGQLYGYTF.

CDR3 residues: CASSNTGGTGELFF. CDR3 in DNA: TGTGCCAGCAGTAACACAGGGGGAACCGGGGAGCTGTTTTTT. The gene calls are TRBV28 and TRBJ2-2, with 8 bases lining up with TRBD1. From germline, CDR1 is MDHEN and CDR2 SYDVKM. The CDR3 spans 14 residues. V gave up 5 bases and J gave up 5 bases; unmatched junction bases: 4.

The chain joins TRBV5-1 to TRBJ1-2, with D hard to call. Trimming took off 2 bases at V and 2 bases at J, with 7 bases between the two ends. The CDR3 consists of 13 residues. Germline V CDR1 and CDR2: SGHRS, YFSETQ. CDR3 region: CASSFTSNYGYTF. Written as DNA, the CDR3 is TGCGCCAGCAGCTTCACATCAAACTATGGCTACACCTTC. Complete variable domain (other parts from reference TRBV5-1 and TRBJ1-2): KAGVTQTPRYLIKTRGQQVTLSCSPISGHRSVSWYQQTPGQGLQFLFEYFSETQRNKGNFPGRFSGRQFSNSRSEMNVSTLELGDSALYLCASSFTSNYGYTFGSGTRLTVV.

The genes are TRBV29-1 and TRBJ2-5; 9 bases line up with TRBD2. There are 13 residues in the CDR3. Germline lookup yields CDR1 SQVTM and CDR2 ANQGSEA. The trim removed 2 bases at V and 5 bases at J, leaving 3 bases unmatched. The CDR3 reads CSVESGLAETQYF. The CDR3 region has the DNA TGCAGCGTTGAATCGGGACTAGCCGAGACCCAGTACTTC.

The V gene is TRBV24-1, the J gene TRBJ2-7; TRBD1 is a possible D gene (5 bases). V shed 9 bases and J shed 6 bases, with 14 bases lying between them. Looked up from germline, CDR1 is KGHDR and CDR2 is SFDVKD. This CDR3 comprises 12 residues. The CDR3 nucleotides are TGTGCCACCGAAGGGGCGCCGTCCGAGCAGTACTTC. The encoded protein is CATEGAPSEQYF.

The chain uses TRBV9 and TRBJ1-4; weak D call: TRBD1 (6 bases). This CDR3 is 15 amino acids long. The V end was cut by 3 bases, the J end by 4 bases, with 13 bases between. CDR1 SGDLS and CDR2 YYNGEE come from the germline V gene. CDR3 residues: CASSATGILNEKLFF. CDR3 DNA sequence: TGTGCCAGCAGCGCTACAGGGATCCTTAATGAAAAACTGTTTTTT.

This clone was counted only a few times. The rearrangement uses TRBV9 and TRBJ1-1, with no clear D. This CDR3 has 13 amino acids. Germline CDR1 is SGDLS and CDR2 is YYNGEE. The ends were cut back, 0 bases at V and 1 base at J, with 4 bases in the middle. CDR3 protein: CASSVGTNTEAFF. CDR3 DNA: TGTGCCAGCAGCGTAGGAACGAACACTGAAGCTTTCTTT. Combining the CDR3 with reference TRBV9 and TRBJ1-1 gives the whole variable domain DSGVTQTPKHLITATGQRVTLRCSPRSGDLSVYWYQQSLDQGLQFLIQYYNGEERAKGNILERFSAQQFPDLHSELNLSSLELGDSALYFCASSVGTNTEAFFGQGTRLTVV.

The chain employs TRBV15 and TRBJ2-7; 7 bases match TRBD1. Unmatched junction bases numbered 5, after V lost 0 bases and J lost 0 bases. This CDR3 spans 16 amino acids. CDR1 LNHNV and CDR2 YYDKDF come from the germline V gene (reference sequence). This chain's CDR3 is CATSRDGAGGSYEQYF. In DNA form, the CDR3 reads TGTGCCACCAGCAGAGATGGGGCAGGGGGCTCCTACGAGCAGTACTTC.

This chain joins TRBV28 and TRBJ1-5, with 7 nucleotides matching TRBD1. Per the germline V gene, CDR1 is MDHEN and CDR2 is SYDVKM. This CDR3 spans 16 amino acids. V shed 6 bases, J shed 0 bases, and the junction held 8 bases outside the gene matches. The CDR3 is CASRTYRGNSNQPQHF. The CDR3 DNA reads TGTGCCAGCAGAACGTACAGGGGTAATAGCAATCAGCCCCAGCATTTT.